This T cell receptor (beta chain) was identified during a study of glioma-infiltrating T cells. Only a few counts were recorded for this clonotype. Its cognate antigen is unknown. A read error may be the cause here, since a much bigger clone is one base away. The iRepertoire nested amplicon-rescue multiplex PCR amplified TCR alpha and beta CDR3s from RNA. One-step reverse transcription and amplification started from around 100-400 ng of tissue mRNA or PBMC total RNA. One entry per CDR3 protein, called by TCRdb with MiXCR from the multiplex PCR reads. The sample lists 150,000 to 200,000 distinct CDR3 sequences; more than 35% were seen once. The V and J ends lost 7 bases and 1 base respectively, with 7 bases between them. The CDR3 covers 12 residues. Notes on the study in general: Gliomas, especially low-grade, showed above-expected tissue-blood divergence; non-neoplastic patients showed below. Very few CDR3 sequences were shared between tissue and blood.

The sample taken for sequencing was glioma tissue, nonneoplastic brain tissue, or PBMCs (not recorded which). The source is a human donor with low-grade glioma or glioblastoma, undergoing nonglioma brain surgery, or in good health (not recorded which). The genes are TRBV12-3 or TRBV12-4 and TRBJ1-1; TRBD1 is a possible D gene (5 bases). For the CDR3, the DNA is TGTGCCAGCAAGAGGGGGAACACTGAAGCTTTCTTT. This codes for CASKRGNTEAFF.